The T cell receptor beta chain under discussion was sequenced for a study of beta chain features in type 1 diabetes (dated by TCRdb to 2017 to 2018). At the level of the whole study: Mean age, gender distribution, total cell number and subset yield were not different between patients and healthy donors. A total of around 100 million sorted cells were examined across all samples, and RNA yield correlated strongly with the number of cells per subset. The study compared the TCRB repertoires of sorted circulating CD4+ T cell subsets in recently diagnosed type 1 diabetes patients with those in matched healthy donors. Whereas all 30 or so donors provided naive and central memory subsets, regulatory and stem cell-like memory subsets were isolated from just 8 patients and roughly eight healthy donors. Broader findings and caveats from the paper: HLA sub-analyses involved small numbers of individuals, so any influence of HLA type on TCRB rearrangement remained unresolved. Shorter templates might have been favored by PCR, but patient and control samples were amplified and corrected together, so both groups would have been affected equally by any skew. A moderate but significant shortening of TCRB CDR3 length was observed in type 1 diabetes patients in all four CD4+ subsets. Because cDNA was sequenced instead of genomic DNA, activated cells with high expression could be over-represented, although the groups did not differ in activation or CD3 levels. Naive, central memory and regulatory TCRB repertoires appeared to be more alike among patients than among healthy donors. At VDJ recombination sites, type 1 diabetes patients had fewer insertions and more deleted nucleotides, which implies abnormalities in thymic rearrangement.

The entire amount of isolated RNA was reverse transcribed using the High Capacity cDNA Reverse Transcription Kit, so the sequenced TCRB transcripts were expressed ones. Deep immunoSEQ sequencing was applied to naive, central memory and regulatory T cell samples, giving an average of roughly 3.5 million total reads per sample. Sorted cells were lysed in RLT buffer and RNA was extracted with DNase-treated RNeasy Micro or Mini kits, depending on cell number. Each cell subset was processed separately to prevent cross-contamination, with patient and healthy donor samples processed together. The immunoSEQ multiplex PCR was used to amplify TCRB sequences from cDNA, generating 87-bp fragments that spanned the CDR3 region. Sequencing of the amplicons was done on the Illumina HiSeq platform. Per the original workflow: Synthetic template baselines were used to correct PCR bias computationally, reads within Hamming distance 2 were collapsed together, and singletons that could not be merged were discarded. Reads were aligned against IMGT to assign V, D and J genes, CDR3 length and insertions or deletions at six rearrangement sites. Within each subset, clonotype counts were normalized to sorted cell number, after which true diversity and Gini coefficients were computed with the tcR R package. The overlap coefficient, calculated on TCRB nucleotide sequences, was used to measure repertoire sharing. Out-of-frame TCRB sequences from naive cells were analyzed to stand in for the pre-selection repertoire. TCRdb mirrors the immuneACCESS table, restricted to in-frame sequences. Some clones are absent from its copies; in checked studies, under half trace to an unresolved V gene, and the reason for the others is unknown. D and trimming come from the DNA, and the V and J calls and clone size come from that table. The sample data list roughly 340,000 clones, and 13% of these were observed just once. The ten largest clones represent nearly 0.015% of the sample.

Worth noting for this clone: The antigen this receptor binds is unknown. No much larger clonotype is one base removed from it; base qualities were not supplied.

A single peripheral blood draw of 90 to 150 mL on average was collected from each donor into heparinised tubes. A BD FACSAria II and a panel including CD45RO, CCR7, CD25, CD127, CD95 and CD27 were used to sort naive, central memory, regulatory and stem cell-like memory CD4+ T cells. Purity was above 95% for every sorted population. PBMCs were separated immediately by Lymphoprep density gradient centrifugation and were stained directly, without being cultured. To minimize batch effects, samples were stained and sorted in pairs, one healthy donor with one patient per experiment. The CDR3 has 19 amino acids, counting the end cysteine and phenylalanine. Only the CDR3 region is kept as DNA, spanning 57 bases read in frame from base 1. From V the trimming removes 5 bases and from J it removes 7 bases, while the gene matches leave 17 bases of the junction unaccounted for. Sequences SGHAT (CDR1) and FQNNGV (CDR2) are obtained from the germline V gene.

In this chain, TRBV11-2 is recombined with TRBJ2-1; 13 bases in the junction line up with TRBD2. This clonotype was obtained from a woman aged 18 to 35 with type 1 diabetes. The source material was naive CD4+ T cells from blood. The cell subset or site label, as the study defines it: true naive CD4+ T cells. The CDR3 region has the sequence CASSPHLTSGRGRRNEQFF. In nucleotides, the sequence is TGTGCCAGCAGCCCGCACCTAACTAGCGGGAGGGGTAGAAGGAATGAGCAGTTCTTC.